A single sample gave rise to the 13 T cell receptor beta chains below, sequenced in a study of breast tumors, draining lymph nodes, adjacent tissues (dated by TCRdb to the mid-2010s). The axillary draining lymph nodes of breast cancer patients were the source of the lymph node samples. The library was built by means of multiplex PCR. Sequencer: Illumina HiSeq 2000. TCRdb trimmed the raw reads at Q25, called clones with MiXCR and kept productive beta chains. Rows are combined by CDR3 protein, so each entry shows the most common genes and DNA. The sample profile shows tens of thousands of distinct CDR3 sequences; roughly 29% of them were found once. More than 8% of the sample belongs to the ten largest clones. Sequencing used axillary lymph node tissue. The receptors come from a female donor with breast cancer. Some clones in this sample may be carry-over from other donors' samples.

V is TRBV2 and J is TRBJ2-5; tentative D call: TRBD2 (7 bases). This CDR3 has 14 amino acids. Between the trimmed V and J ends, which lost 7 bases and 3 bases, there was a span of 15 bases. Germline assignment: CDR1 SNHLY and CDR2 FYNNEI. CDR3 DNA: TGTGCCAGCAATCGAGGGGGGGAAAAAGAGACCCAGTACTTC. It encodes CASNRGGEKETQYF.

In this sample, this clonotype turned up many times. Given a much more abundant clone one base away, this may be a read error. This sequence joins TRBV20-1 and TRBJ2-7, with TRBD2 as a possible D gene (5 bases). Germline V gene lookup returns CDR1 DFQATT and CDR2 SNEGSKA (reference sequence). The CDR3 is 11 amino acids. The CDR3 nucleotides are TGCAGTGCTAAAAGAGGGTACGAGCAGTCCTTC. It codes for CSAKRGYEQSF.

The V and J genes are TRBV20-1 and TRBJ2-3, with TRBD2 matching 7 bases. V trimming: 1 base; J trimming: 11 bases; junction bases outside the gene matches: 18. The CDR3 totals 16 residues. The germline CDR1 and CDR2 sequences are DFQATT and SNEGSKA (reference sequence). The CDR3 DNA sequence: TGCAGTGCTAGAGTCGCCTCGGCGGGAGCCCCTAATGAGCAGTATTTT. Amino acids: CSARVASAGAPNEQYF.

This clonotype has at least ten counts. CDR3 sequence (DNA): TGTGCCAGCAGCTCGGGGGGGACCAAGGAGAGCTATGGCTACACCTTC. This codes for CASSSGGTKESYGYTF. This rearrangement joins TRBV7-9 to TRBJ1-2, with D possibly matching TRBD1 (5 bases). The V end lost 4 bases, the J end lost 4 bases, and 19 bases lay between the germline ends. Germline lookup yields CDR1 SEHNR and CDR2 FQNEAQ (reference sequence). There are 16 residues in the CDR3.

This clonotype was seen ten or more times. This chain connects TRBV7-9 to TRBJ1-5, with D hard to call. This CDR3 contains 13 residues. Trimming took 1 base from V and 4 from J, leaving 5 bases between them. Germline loops: CDR1 SEHNR, CDR2 FQNEAQ (reference sequence). The CDR3 region is CASSLVGNQPQHF. In DNA form, the CDR3 reads TGTGCCAGCAGCTTAGTCGGGAATCAGCCCCAGCATTTT.

Remarks on this clonotype: This clone may be a read error of a much larger clone one base away. The rearrangement links TRBV11-3 to TRBJ2-7; 7 nucleotides align to TRBD1. The CDR3 length is 15 residues. Germline trimming cut 5 bases from V and 4 bases from J; bases unmatched to any gene: 11. Germline loops: CDR1 SGHNT, CDR2 YENEEA. The CDR3 protein is CASSPGQPSDYEQYF. DNA of the CDR3: TGTGCCAGCAGCCCGGGACAGCCCTCCGATTACGAGCAGTACTTC.

Turning to this clonotype: A read error may be the cause here, since a much bigger clone is one base away. The chain recombines TRBV14 with TRBJ2-1; tentative D call: TRBD2 (7 bases). The CDR3 spans 14 residues. CDR1 SGHDN and CDR2 FVKESK come from the germline V gene. The CDR3 loop reads CASSRGGSYDEQSF. The CDR3 bases are TGTGCCAGCAGCAGGGGGGGCTCCTACGATGAGCAGTCCTTC.

This clonotype is a singleton in its sample. A single base separates this from a much larger clone, so it may be a read error. The V and J genes are TRBV28 and TRBJ2-7; 10 nucleotides line up with TRBD2. The germline gives CDR1 MDHEN, CDR2 SYDVKM. This CDR3 region has 15 residues. CDR3 protein: CAGSLTSGTSYEQYF. For the CDR3, the DNA is TGTGCCGGCAGTCTTACTAGCGGGACCTCCTACGAGCAGTACTTC.

This clonotype showed up many times. The CDR3 spells CAWWGGTSGRNTGELFF. The CDR3 nucleotides read TGTGCCTGGTGGGGCGGGACTAGCGGGAGGAACACCGGGGAGCTGTTTTTT. The chain has TRBV30 and TRBJ2-2, with 14 positions matching TRBD2. Germline values: CDR1 GTSNPN, CDR2 SVGIG (reference sequence). J gave up 1 base and V 5 bases, and 6 bases lay outside the gene matches. The CDR3 spans 17 residues.

This clonotype was observed many times. The J gene is TRBJ1-4, the V gene TRBV12-5; D is undetermined. CDR3 size: 15 residues. Germline assignment: CDR1 LGHNT and CDR2 FRNRAP. V was cut by 6 bases and J by 0 bases, with 11 bases left in between. The CDR3 region has the DNA TGTGCTAGTGGGGATTCAGCAGCAACTAATGAAAAACTGTTTTTT. Its translation is CASGDSAATNEKLFF. Supplemented by reference TRBV12-5 and TRBJ1-4, the full variable domain reads DARVTQTPRHKVTEMGQEVTMRCQPILGHNTVFWYRQTMMQGLELLAYFRNRAPLDDSGMPKDRFSAEMPDATLATLKIQPSEPRDSAVYFCASGDSAATNEKLFFGSGTQLSVL.

Many counts were recorded for this clonotype. The genes are TRBV29-1 and TRBJ2-1; D is uncertain. Germline-derived CDR1 and CDR2 are SQVTM and ANQGSEA. CDR3 length equals 12 residues. V lost 7 bases and J lost 8, with 15 bases in between. The CDR3 DNA sequence: TGCAGCGGTCGCGCAACGTCGGATGAGCAGTTCTTC. It translates to CSGRATSDEQFF.

Regarding this clonotype: A read error is possible here, since a much larger clone lies one base away. The V gene is TRBV6-6, the J gene TRBJ2-1, with D possibly TRBD2 on 6 matching bases. V was pared by 11 bases and J by 8 bases, with 25 bases between. Germline V gene data show CDR1 as MNHNY and CDR2 as SVGAGI (reference sequence). The CDR3 length is 15 residues. The CDR3: CAARRWREVGDEQFF. DNA of the CDR3: TGTGCCGCCCGTCGGTGGCGGGAAGTCGGCGATGAGCAGTTCTTC.

In this sample, this clonotype turned up many times. V and J are TRBV4-1 and TRBJ1-6, with 8 bases identical to TRBD1. This CDR3 contains 15 residues. With V trimmed by 3 bases and J by 13 bases, 11 bases remained unmatched. Germline V gives CDR1 MGHRA, CDR2 YSYEKL. CDR3 loop: CASSQDRATEGPLHF. The CDR3 nucleotides read TGCGCCAGCAGCCAGGACAGGGCCACCGAAGGTCCCCTCCACTTT.